A single sample gave rise to the 20 T cell receptor beta chains below, sequenced in a study of OX40 agonist ivuxolimab in advanced cancers. Clones were read by immunoSEQ multiplex PCR, and TCRdb kept only the in-frame ones, dropping some. The table includes 65,000 to 85,000 clones, 90% to 95% detected once. The sample consisted of CD4+ or CD8+ T cells sorted from blood, taken in a trial of the OX40 agonist ivuxolimab. These receptors originate from an adult with an advanced solid tumor such as melanoma, head and neck, liver or kidney cancer.

The chain has TRBV9 and TRBJ2-1, with a tentative D call TRBD2 (7 bases). Trimming stripped 3 bases from V and 1 base from J, with 14 bases between. This CDR3 has 16 amino acids. The V gene's germline CDR1 is SGDLS and CDR2 YYNGEE. CDR3: CASSALGGRSYNEQFF. CDR3 bases: TGTGCCAGCAGCGCTCTCGGGGGGCGGTCCTACAATGAGCAGTTCTTC.

The chain joins TRBV25-1 to TRBJ1-5; possible D gene TRBD1, 6 bases. Trimming took off 6 bases at V and 4 bases at J, with 16 bases between the two ends. In germline, CDR1 is MGHDK, CDR2 SYGVNS. The CDR3 sequence is 15 residues long. This chain's CDR3 is CASRAEGGANQPQHF. For the CDR3, the DNA is TGTGCCAGCAGGGCGGAGGGGGGCGCAAATCAGCCCCAGCATTTT.

V and J are TRBV13 and TRBJ2-3; perhaps D is TRBD1 or TRBD2 (5 bases each). Trimming left V 3 bases short and J 3 bases short, with 13 bases between. Germline V gene sequence: CDR1 PRHDT, CDR2 FYEKMQ (reference sequence). The CDR3 loop spans 15 amino acids. The CDR3 bases are TGTGCCAGCAGCTTCGCAGGGAGTGGGACAGATACGCAGTATTTT. This sequence encodes CASSFAGSGTDTQYF.

This chain links TRBV7-9 with TRBJ2-5; D is possibly TRBD1 or TRBD2 (6 bases each). The length of the CDR3 is 15 residues. V lost 0 bases and J lost 5, with 13 bases in between. Germline loops: CDR1 SEHNR, CDR2 FQNEAQ (reference sequence). CDR3 in amino acids: CASSLAVGGLETQYF. The CDR3, as DNA: TGTGCCAGCAGCTTAGCGGTGGGGGGCCTGGAGACCCAGTACTTC.

Note on this clone: A read error may explain this, as a much larger clone is one base away. This sample also contains other DNA sequences that code for the same CDR3. The chain has TRBV4-1 and TRBJ1-1; TRBD1 might be the D (5 bases). The V end lost 5 bases, the J end lost 8 bases, and 6 bases lay between the germline ends. This CDR3 is built from 10 residues. Germline-derived CDR1 and CDR2 are MGHRA and YSYEKL. The CDR3 nucleotides are TGCGCCAGCAGCGGGACCGAAGCTTTCTTT. Translated, it gives CASSGTEAFF.

The chain is built from TRBV5-1 and TRBJ1-2; D gene unclear. This CDR3 region has 13 residues. V gave up 0 bases and J gave up 8 bases, with 11 bases separating them. CDR1 SGHRS and CDR2 YFSETQ come from the germline V gene. For the CDR3, the DNA is TGCGCCAGCAGCTTGGCCGAGGGAAAGGGCTACACCTTC. Protein sequence: CASSLAEGKGYTF.

The gene calls are TRBV5-1 and TRBJ2-1; no definite D call. In germline, CDR1 is SGHRS, CDR2 YFSETQ. V was shortened by 5 bases and J by 7 bases, with 7 bases between the two germline ends. This CDR3 is built from 11 residues. The CDR3 DNA reads as TGCGCCAGCAGTGGTCCGAATGAGCAGTTCTTC. This translates into CASSGPNEQFF.

This chain uses TRBV18 with TRBJ1-3; 8 nucleotides agree with TRBD1. The CDR3 is 16 residues long. Looked up from germline, CDR1 is KGHSH and CDR2 is LQKENI. J was trimmed by 0 bases and V by 3 bases; bases with no gene match: 4. CDR3 in amino acids: CASSPLQGGSGNTIYF. The CDR3 nucleotides are TGTGCCAGCTCACCCCTACAGGGGGGCTCTGGAAACACCATATATTTT.

The chain has TRBV6-6 and TRBJ2-7; 8 bases map to TRBD2. CDR1 and CDR2 from the germline V gene are MNHNY and SVGAGI (reference sequence). The CDR3 sequence is 12 residues long. V gave up 7 bases and J gave up 6 bases; unmatched junction bases: 5. The CDR3 sequence: CASTPGGAEQYF. The CDR3 DNA reads as TGTGCCAGCACCCCGGGGGGGGCCGAGCAGTACTTC.

This clone showed up just once. The rearrangement uses TRBV7-2 and TRBJ2-2, with no clear D. CDR3 length: 14 amino acids. V was clipped by 2 bases and J by 1 base, with 5 bases between them. Germline-derived CDR1 and CDR2 are SGHTA and FQGNSA. The CDR3, as DNA: TGTGCCAGCAGCTTATCGCGGAACACCGGGGAGCTGTTTTTT. It encodes CASSLSRNTGELFF.

This sequence joins TRBV5-6 and TRBJ2-7; D is tentatively TRBD1 or TRBD2 (5 bases each). With 5 bases removed from V and 2 bases from J, the gap between germline ends came to 11 bases. The CDR3 consists of 13 residues. In germline, CDR1 is SGHDT, CDR2 YYEEEE. The CDR3 loop is CASSSGTTYEQYF. In DNA form, the CDR3 reads TGTGCCAGCAGTTCCGGGACCACCTACGAGCAGTACTTC.

This clone is a singleton in its sample. The gene calls are TRBV13 and TRBJ2-3; 9 nucleotides agree with TRBD2. V trimming: 5 bases; J trimming: 4 bases; junction bases outside the gene matches: 7. The germline V gene has CDR1 PRHDT and CDR2 FYEKMQ (reference sequence). This CDR3 is built from 15 residues. The DNA for the CDR3 is TGTGCCAGCAGCGCCGGGGGCGGGGGGGCAGATACGCAGTATTTT. Protein: CASSAGGGGADTQYF.

The chain employs TRBV5-1 and TRBJ2-5; 7 positions agree with TRBD2. With 2 bases clipped from V and 0 bases from J, the junction kept 4 bases outside the gene matches. The CDR3 covers 15 residues. Per germline, CDR1 SGHRS and CDR2 YFSETQ. CDR3 sequence (DNA): TGCGCCAGCAGCTTAAATAGCGGGTACCAAGAGACCCAGTACTTC. Its protein is CASSLNSGYQETQYF.

The chain has TRBV5-6 and TRBJ1-2; 7 positions match TRBD1. CDR1 is SGHDT and CDR2 is YYEEEE in the germline V gene. The CDR3 runs to 15 residues. Trimming removed 0 bases from V and 7 bases from J; junction bases left unmatched: 9. In nucleotides, the CDR3 is TGTGCCAGCAGCTTGGGTGCAGGGGGAGGATTTGGCTACACCTTC. It yields the protein CASSLGAGGGFGYTF.

The V call is TRBV25-1, the J call TRBJ2-3, with D possibly TRBD1 on 6 matching bases. The CDR3 extends over 12 amino acids. V lost 6 bases to trimming and J lost 5 bases, with 9 bases between them. Germline V gene lookup returns CDR1 MGHDK and CDR2 SYGVNS. The CDR3 DNA reads as TGTGCCAGCAGCGTACAGGGAGATACGCAGTATTTT. Its protein product is CASSVQGDTQYF.

The chain combines TRBV5-5 with TRBJ1-1; D unresolved. Between the trimmed V and J ends, which lost 0 bases and 5 bases, there was a span of 5 bases. The CDR3 is 12 amino acids. The germline V gene has CDR1 SGHKS and CDR2 YYEKEE (reference sequence). The CDR3 coding sequence is TGTGCCAGCAGCTTGGAGGCAACTGAAGCTTTCTTT. Protein product: CASSLEATEAFF.

The V and J genes are TRBV9 and TRBJ2-2; possible D gene TRBD2, 7 bases. This CDR3 contains 13 residues. The V gene lost 4 bases and the J gene lost 6 bases, with 10 bases spanning the gap. Germline CDR1 reads SGDLS; CDR2 reads YYNGEE. CDR3 sequence: CASSLGGPGELFF. DNA of the CDR3: TGTGCCAGCAGCCTCGGGGGGCCCGGGGAGCTGTTTTTT.

The chain is built from TRBV19 and TRBJ2-7; weak D call: TRBD1 (6 bases). With 3 bases removed from V and 2 bases from J, the gap between germline ends came to 17 bases. This CDR3 is 16 amino acids long. CDR1 LNHDA and CDR2 SQIVND come from the germline V gene (reference sequence). The CDR3 spells CASSMSQTGDPYEQYF. The CDR3 coding sequence is TGTGCCAGTAGTATGTCGCAGACAGGAGACCCCTACGAGCAGTACTTC. Together with reference TRBV19 and TRBJ2-7, the CDR3 gives the full variable domain: DGGITQSPKYLFRKEGQNVTLSCEQNLNHDAMYWYRQDPGQGLRLIYYSQIVNDFQKGDIAEGYSVSREKKESFPLTVTSAQKNPTAFYLCASSMSQTGDPYEQYFGPGTRLTVT.

The rearrangement uses TRBV21-1 and TRBJ1-6. TRBV21-1 counts as a pseudogene. This CDR3 spans 17 amino acids. In DNA, the CDR3 is TGTGCCAGCAGCAAGTTTGAGGGGCGCATCCAAAATTCACCCCTCCACTTT. Translated, it gives CASSKFEGRIQNSPLHF.

This clone showed up just once. The rearrangement links TRBV5-1 to TRBJ1-3; a weak D match, TRBD1 (6 bases). Trimming took off 4 bases at V and 0 bases at J, with 14 bases between the two ends. The CDR3 sequence is 16 residues long. Looked up from germline, CDR1 is SGHRS and CDR2 is YFSETQ. The CDR3 loop reads CASSPRDTLSGNTIYF. As DNA, the CDR3 is TGCGCCAGCAGCCCCCGGGACACCCTCTCTGGAAACACCATATATTTT.